This T cell receptor (beta chain) was observed in a study of shared clonotypes between healthy human individuals. The J segment lost 2 bases and the V segment lost 2 bases, leaving 7 bases of the junction unmatched. The length of the CDR3 is 17 residues. Germline V gene lookup returns CDR1 GTSNPN and CDR2 SVGIG (reference sequence). Assay: immunoSEQ multiplex PCR; the TCRdb copy retains only in-frame clones and omits some. The sample holds about 980,000 clones, 76% seen once. This clone was observed a handful of times. The sequence derives from a man between 18 and 29 years old in good health. The source material was memory CD4+ T cells sorted from blood. The subset is: CD45RA-negative fraction. The chain employs TRBV30 and TRBJ2-3, with TRBD2 identical over 13 bases. This CDR3 is CAWSTEGLAGNTDTQYF. Written as DNA, the CDR3 is TGTGCCTGGAGTACCGAGGGACTAGCGGGGAACACAGATACGCAGTATTTT.